The 24 T cell receptor beta chains listed next were all sequenced from one sample in a study of shared clonotypes between healthy human individuals. Generated by immunoSEQ multiplex PCR, the TCRdb table keeps only in-frame clones and is missing some. The sample contains about 1.1 million clones, approximately 80% of which appear only once. Source material: memory CD4+ T cells from PBMCs. Subset defined: CD45RA-negative fraction. All receptors come from a young man in good health. Some clones in this sample may be carry-over from other donors' samples.

The chain uses TRBV27 and TRBJ1-2; perhaps TRBD1 as D (6 bases). CDR3 length equals 12 residues. CDR1 is MNHEY and CDR2 is SMNVEV in the germline V gene (reference sequence). V was pared by 5 bases and J by 5 bases, with 9 bases between. CDR3 residues: CASSTQGYGYTF. The CDR3 bases are TGTGCCAGCAGTACACAGGGATATGGCTACACCTTC.

A note on this clone: Other DNA sequences in the sample encode the same CDR3. This chain links TRBV5-4 with TRBJ1-2; no clear D gene. There are 13 residues in the CDR3. V was shortened by 0 bases and J by 4 bases, with 7 bases between the two germline ends. Germline CDR1 and CDR2: SGHNT and YYREEE (reference sequence). CDR3 sequence: CASSLGGSYGYTF. The CDR3 DNA reads as TGTGCCAGCAGCTTGGGGGGATCCTATGGCTACACCTTC.

Concerning this clone: This CDR3 is also generated by other DNA sequences in the sample. The J gene is TRBJ2-1, the V gene TRBV5-1; 8 bases fit TRBD2. The V gene end was trimmed by 1 base and the J gene end by 1 base; junction bases not matched to a gene: 4. Germline lookup yields CDR1 SGHRS and CDR2 YFSETQ. This CDR3 has 16 residues. The CDR3 is CASSLLAGVSYNEQFF. DNA for the CDR3: TGCGCCAGCAGCTTGCTAGCGGGCGTATCCTACAATGAGCAGTTCTTC. Full variable domain (outside the CDR3, taken from reference TRBV5-1 and TRBJ2-1): KAGVTQTPRYLIKTRGQQVTLSCSPISGHRSVSWYQQTPGQGLQFLFEYFSETQRNKGNFPGRFSGRQFSNSRSEMNVSTLELGDSALYLCASSLLAGVSYNEQFFGPGTRLTVL.

This clone appeared a single time. The V and J genes are TRBV5-1 and TRBJ2-3, with a possible D match to TRBD2 (7 bases). V was cut by 5 bases and J by 2 bases, with 15 bases left in between. CDR3 size: 15 residues. Germline CDR1 is SGHRS and CDR2 is YFSETQ. Here the CDR3 DNA reads TGCGCCAGCAGTCAAGGGGGAGGGATCACAGATACGCAGTATTTT. It is translated as CASSQGGGITDTQYF.

This clone was observed a few times. The chain links TRBV7-9 to TRBJ1-1, with D uncertain. With 0 bases removed from V and 5 bases from J, the gap between germline ends came to 7 bases. Germline V lookup: CDR1 SEHNR, CDR2 FQNEAQ (reference sequence). The CDR3 is 13 residues long. Here the CDR3 reads CASSLAGRTEAFF. The CDR3 nucleotides read TGTGCCAGCAGCTTAGCAGGGAGGACTGAAGCTTTCTTT.

The chain couples TRBV4-1 to TRBJ2-1; weak D call: TRBD1 (10 bases). V lost 0 bases to trimming and J lost 5 bases, with 26 bases between them. This CDR3 comprises 20 residues. Germline CDR1 MGHRA, CDR2 YSYEKL. CDR3 sequence: CASSQDDRGRGASGNNEQFF. In nucleotides, the CDR3 is TGCGCCAGCAGCCAAGACGACAGGGGGCGCGGGGCTAGCGGGAACAATGAGCAGTTCTTC.

V is TRBV15 and J is TRBJ2-7; 9 nucleotides agree with TRBD2. Germline values: CDR1 LNHNV, CDR2 YYDKDF (reference sequence). V dropped 1 base and J dropped 5; count of bases not matched to a gene: 3. The CDR3 extends over 14 amino acids. The CDR3, as DNA: TGTGCCACCAGCAGAGTTAGCGGGAGAGACGAGCAGTACTTC. Translating it yields CATSRVSGRDEQYF.

This rearrangement joins TRBV4-1 to TRBJ2-3; TRBD2 aligns across 8 bases. V shed 2 bases and J 4 bases; nucleotides not matched to a gene: 5. This CDR3 is built from 15 residues. Germline assignment: CDR1 MGHRA and CDR2 YSYEKL. As DNA, the CDR3 is TGCGCCAGCAGCCAACCAACTAGCGGAGCAGATACGCAGTATTTT. It translates to CASSQPTSGADTQYF.

The genes are TRBV27 and TRBJ2-4; D possibly corresponds to TRBD1 (6 bases). The ends were cut back, 6 bases at V and 0 bases at J, with 9 bases in the middle. Germline-derived CDR1 and CDR2 are MNHEY and SMNVEV (reference sequence). This CDR3 is built from 14 residues. In nucleotides, the CDR3 is TGTGCCAGCAGCCCCAGGGGAGCCAAAAACATTCAGTACTTC. Translation gives CASSPRGAKNIQYF.

This clone appeared once. This chain links TRBV5-1 with TRBJ2-2; a possible D gene is TRBD2 (5 bases). The CDR3 spans 16 residues. With 5 bases removed from V and 2 bases from J, the gap between germline ends came to 16 bases. The germline V gene encodes CDR1 SGHRS and CDR2 YFSETQ. In nucleotides, the CDR3 is TGCGCCAGCAGTTCCGGTGGCGGGTCCAACACCGGGGAGCTGTTTTTT. Amino acids: CASSSGGGSNTGELFF.

This chain uses TRBV7-9 with TRBJ1-2; D unclear. Germline V gives CDR1 SEHNR, CDR2 FQNEAQ (reference sequence). V was clipped by 3 bases and J by 8 bases, with 16 bases between them. The CDR3 is made up of 14 amino acids. For the CDR3, the DNA is TGTGCCAGCAGCTTCAGCGGTCCCACGGGGGGCTACACCTTC. Its protein product is CASSFSGPTGGYTF. The full variable domain, its missing parts supplied by reference TRBV7-9 and TRBJ1-2, is DTGVSQNPRHKITKRGQNVTFRCDPISEHNRLYWYRQTLGQGPEFLTYFQNEAQLEKSRLLSDRFSAERPKGSFSTLEIQRTEQGDSAMYLCASSFSGPTGGYTFGSGTRLTVV.

Concerning this clone: Additional DNA sequences in this sample encode the identical CDR3. V is TRBV28 and J is TRBJ2-7, with TRBD1 as a possible D gene (5 bases). The CDR3 sequence is 13 residues long. The germline V gene has CDR1 MDHEN and CDR2 SYDVKM. The V end lost 4 bases, the J end lost 3 bases, and 10 bases lay between the germline ends. CDR3 region: CASSSGQGYEQYF. The CDR3 nucleotides read TGTGCCAGCAGTTCCGGGCAGGGCTACGAGCAGTACTTC.

This clone was found a few times. V usage is TRBV28 and J usage is TRBJ1-4, with D perhaps TRBD1 (5 bases). V shed 6 bases and J shed 5 bases, with 13 bases lying between them. Looked up from germline, CDR1 is MDHEN and CDR2 is SYDVKM. The CDR3 is 14 amino acids. In DNA, the CDR3 is TGTGCCAGCAGCCCCAGGGAGAGGAATGAAAAACTGTTTTTT. Protein sequence: CASSPRERNEKLFF.

The rearrangement uses TRBV7-2 and TRBJ1-2, with 7 nucleotides matching TRBD1. Germline V CDR1 and CDR2: SGHTA, FQGNSA. V gave up 5 bases and J gave up 4 bases; unmatched junction bases: 7. The CDR3 contains 14 residues. The CDR3 is CASSPDGTVYGYTF. The CDR3 nucleotides read TGTGCCAGCAGCCCAGATGGGACAGTCTATGGCTACACCTTC.

Remarks on this clone: This likely traces to a read error, being one base from a far larger clone. The identical CDR3 is also encoded by other nucleotide sequences in the sample. This chain connects TRBV7-9 to TRBJ2-3, with D uncertain. This CDR3 spans 12 amino acids. Trimming took 3 bases from V and 0 from J, leaving 1 base between them. The germline V gene has CDR1 SEHNR and CDR2 FQNEAQ (reference sequence). CDR3 nucleotides: TGTGCCAGCAGCTTGAGCACAGATACGCAGTATTTT. This gives the protein CASSLSTDTQYF.

The V gene is TRBV9, the J gene TRBJ2-7; TRBD1 or TRBD2 may be the D gene (5 bases each). V dropped 4 bases and J dropped 7 bases, with 15 bases sitting between them. There are 13 residues in the CDR3. Germline assignment: CDR1 SGDLS and CDR2 YYNGEE. The CDR3 DNA sequence: TGTGCCAGCAGCACCCGAGGGGTGGGGGAGCAGTACTTC. It yields the protein CASSTRGVGEQYF.

In its sample, this clone was seen a few times. Within the sample, other DNA sequences also encode this same CDR3. The chain is built from TRBV30 and TRBJ1-3, with D unclear. The CDR3 is made up of 12 amino acids. In germline, CDR1 is GTSNPN, CDR2 SVGIG (reference sequence). Trimming left V 0 bases short and J 4 bases short, with 4 bases between. CDR3 DNA: TGTGCCTGGAGTGTACAAGGAAACACCATATATTTT. Translated: CAWSVQGNTIYF.

The chain uses TRBV27 and TRBJ1-6; D is undetermined. CDR3 length: 16 residues. Trimming left V 4 bases short and J 5 bases short, with 15 bases between. CDR1 and CDR2 from the germline V gene are MNHEY and SMNVEV (reference sequence). CDR3 sequence reads: CASSSYGVRDNSPLHF. CDR3 DNA sequence: TGTGCCAGCAGTTCCTATGGGGTGAGGGATAATTCACCCCTCCACTTT.

This rearrangement joins TRBV7-3 to TRBJ1-1; 9 nucleotides match TRBD1. Germline V CDR1 and CDR2: SGHTA, FQGTGA. This CDR3 spans 15 amino acids. With V trimmed by 5 bases and J by 1 base, 5 bases remained unmatched. The CDR3 region is CASSPTTGGNTEAFF. The CDR3 DNA reads TGTGCCAGCAGCCCGACGACAGGGGGGAACACTGAAGCTTTCTTT.

This chain's CDR3 is CASSLFPEAGNTIYF. CDR3 DNA sequence: TGCGCCAGCAGCTTGTTCCCGGAGGCGGGAAACACCATATATTTT. V and J are TRBV5-1 and TRBJ1-3; D unclear. V dropped 1 base and J dropped 4 bases, with 12 bases sitting between them. Germline V gene lookup returns CDR1 SGHRS and CDR2 YFSETQ. The CDR3 totals 15 residues.

The V and J genes are TRBV30 and TRBJ2-4; perhaps TRBD2 as D (7 bases). V lost 2 bases and J 8 bases, leaving 13 bases between the germline ends. CDR3 length: 13 amino acids. Germline loops: CDR1 GTSNPN, CDR2 SVGIG (reference sequence). The CDR3 loop is CAWSSRGGHIQYF. The CDR3 bases are TGTGCCTGGAGTTCCAGGGGAGGGCACATTCAGTACTTC.

V is TRBV19 and J is TRBJ1-4, with D unclear. Per the germline V gene, CDR1 is LNHDA and CDR2 is SQIVND (reference sequence). This CDR3 comprises 14 residues. The V and J ends lost 6 bases and 5 bases respectively, with 13 bases between them. The CDR3 sequence: CASSDMGENEKLFF. In DNA form, the CDR3 reads TGTGCCAGTAGCGATATGGGTGAAAATGAAAAACTGTTTTTT. Full variable domain (remainder filled in from reference TRBV19 and TRBJ1-4): DGGITQSPKYLFRKEGQNVTLSCEQNLNHDAMYWYRQDPGQGLRLIYYSQIVNDFQKGDIAEGYSVSREKKESFPLTVTSAQKNPTAFYLCASSDMGENEKLFFGSGTQLSVL.

This clone occurred a few times. The chain uses TRBV5-6 and TRBJ1-4; the D is unclear. V lost 6 bases to trimming and J lost 2 bases, with 20 bases between them. The CDR3 consists of 17 residues. Germline values: CDR1 SGHDT, CDR2 YYEEEE. The CDR3 DNA reads as TGTGCCAGCACCTACCAGCGGGCTTATCGGACTAATGAAAAACTGTTTTTT. Translated: CASTYQRAYRTNEKLFF.

The CDR3, as DNA: TGCGCCAGCAGCTTCCTGACCGGGCCCCACTATGGCTACACCTTC. Translation: CASSFLTGPHYGYTF. V usage is TRBV5-1 and J usage is TRBJ1-2; D unresolved. The germline gives CDR1 SGHRS, CDR2 YFSETQ. The ends were cut back, 2 bases at V and 3 bases at J, with 14 bases in the middle. CDR3 length: 15 amino acids.